This T cell receptor (beta chain) was obtained from a study of technical replicates of blood from several donors. Only in-frame clones appear in the TCRdb table, and some are missing; sequencing was by immunoSEQ multiplex PCR. Of about 63,000 clones in the sample, around 84% were seen once. Deletions cut 5 bases from V and 0 bases from J, with 7 bases between. Germline loops: CDR1 SGHNT, CDR2 YENEEA. This CDR3 is 14 amino acids long. This sequence originates from a human donor in good health. Some clones in this sample may be carry-over from other donors' samples. Specimen: PBMCs. The chain couples TRBV11-3 to TRBJ2-2; the D gene is possibly TRBD2 (6 bases). Here the CDR3 reads CASSRGTNTGELFF. The DNA of the CDR3 is TGTGCCAGCAGCCGGGGGACGAACACCGGGGAGCTGTTTTTT.